The rows below give T cell receptor beta chains drawn from one sample of a study of PD-L1 blockade in urothelial cancer. Sequenced by immunoSEQ multiplex PCR; TCRdb stores in-frame clones only, minus some. The profile shows some 67,000 clones, roughly 89% of them singletons. Source: PBMCs, taken around atezolizumab (anti-PD-L1) treatment. The receptors stem from a man aged 55 to 70 with urothelial cancer. CDR3s include the opening cysteine and the closing phenylalanine or tryptophan. Fields, in order: D gene, J gene, V gene, clone size, CDR3 protein, CDR3 DNA. The D gene is left open where the match is weak. The listing skips clone size in some rows; elsewhere it reads once, few, many or a size class.

d_call: TRBD1; j_call: TRBJ1-2; v_call: TRBV19; clone_size: NA; cdr3_aa: CASSISQGARLAF; cdr3_nt: TGTGCCAGTAGTATCTCACAGGGGGCGCGTCTTGCCTTC
d_call: NA; j_call: TRBJ2-6; v_call: TRBV4-1; clone_size: NA; cdr3_aa: CASSQGTFLISGANVLTF; cdr3_nt: TGCGCCAGCAGCCAGGGGACTTTTCTTATATCTGGGGCCAACGTCCTGACTTTC
d_call: TRBD1; j_call: TRBJ2-2; v_call: TRBV10-1; clone_size: NA; cdr3_aa: CASSPTGTNTGELFF; cdr3_nt: TGCGCCAGCAGCCCGACAGGGACAAACACCGGGGAGCTGTTTTTT
d_call: TRBD1; j_call: TRBJ2-3; v_call: TRBV29-1; clone_size: NA; cdr3_aa: CSVVPDRASDTQYF; cdr3_nt: TGCAGCGTTGTCCCCGACAGGGCGTCAGATACGCAGTATTTT
d_call: NA; j_call: TRBJ2-3; v_call: TRBV9; clone_size: NA; cdr3_aa: CASRRDGQGTDTQYF; cdr3_nt: TGTGCCAGCAGGAGGGATGGGCAGGGCACAGATACGCAGTATTTT
d_call: NA; j_call: TRBJ2-3; v_call: TRBV7-2; clone_size: NA; cdr3_aa: CASSLGGYTDTQYF; cdr3_nt: TGTGCCAGCAGCCTGGGGGGTTACACAGATACGCAGTATTTT
d_call: NA; j_call: TRBJ1-2; v_call: TRBV7-2; clone_size: NA; cdr3_aa: CASSPDRHYGYTF; cdr3_nt: TGTGCCAGCAGCCCGGACAGACACTATGGCTACACCTTC
d_call: TRBD1; j_call: TRBJ1-6; v_call: TRBV27; clone_size: NA; cdr3_aa: CASSLGQGAFNSPLHF; cdr3_nt: TGTGCCAGCAGTTTGGGACAGGGGGCCTTTAATTCACCCCTCCACTTT
d_call: NA; j_call: TRBJ1-5; v_call: TRBV7-8; clone_size: NA; cdr3_aa: CASSRDTNQPQHF; cdr3_nt: TGTGCCAGCAGCAGGGACACCAATCAGCCCCAGCATTTT
d_call: TRBD2; j_call: TRBJ2-2; v_call: TRBV11-3; clone_size: NA; cdr3_aa: CASRLAGGPNTGELFF; cdr3_nt: TGTGCCAGCAGACTAGCGGGAGGGCCAAACACCGGGGAGCTGTTTTTT
d_call: TRBD1; j_call: TRBJ1-1; v_call: TRBV5-4; clone_size: NA; cdr3_aa: CASSPDRGPRAFF; cdr3_nt: TGTGCCAGCAGCCCGGACAGGGGGCCAAGGGCTTTCTTT
d_call: TRBD2; j_call: TRBJ2-3; v_call: TRBV9; clone_size: once; cdr3_aa: CASSPRGGGGATDTQYF; cdr3_nt: TGTGCCAGCAGCCCCCGGGGGGGCGGGGGGGCGACGGATACGCAGTATTTT
d_call: NA; j_call: TRBJ2-3; v_call: TRBV30; clone_size: once; cdr3_aa: CAWRLRGPADTQYF; cdr3_nt: TGTGCCTGGAGACTGCGGGGGCCCGCAGATACGCAGTATTTT
d_call: NA; j_call: TRBJ1-2; v_call: TRBV27; clone_size: NA; cdr3_aa: CASSTPTSGNYGYTF; cdr3_nt: TGTGCCAGCAGCACCCCCACCTCAGGGAACTATGGCTACACCTTC
d_call: TRBD1; j_call: TRBJ1-2; v_call: TRBV5-6; clone_size: NA; cdr3_aa: CASRRDRELFNYGYTF; cdr3_nt: TGTGCCAGCAGAAGGGACAGGGAGCTCTTTAACTATGGCTACACCTTC
d_call: NA; j_call: TRBJ1-6; v_call: TRBV6-1; clone_size: few; cdr3_aa: CASGGESYSPLHF; cdr3_nt: TGTGCCAGCGGCGGAGAGAGCTATTCACCCCTCCACTTT
d_call: TRBD1; j_call: TRBJ2-2; v_call: TRBV4-2; clone_size: NA; cdr3_aa: CASSQRPGTGDLLFNTGELFF; cdr3_nt: TGTGCCAGCAGCCAGCGCCCCGGGACAGGGGACTTGCTGTTTAACACCGGGGAGCTGTTTTTT
d_call: NA; j_call: TRBJ2-5; v_call: TRBV5-1; clone_size: NA; cdr3_aa: CASSLGQPVQETQYF; cdr3_nt: TGCGCCAGCAGCTTGGGACAGCCCGTCCAAGAGACCCAGTACTTC
d_call: TRBD2; j_call: TRBJ2-3; v_call: TRBV5-1; clone_size: NA; cdr3_aa: CASSAGGSGSTDTQYF; cdr3_nt: TGCGCCAGCAGCGCGGGGGGTAGCGGGAGCACAGATACGCAGTATTTT
d_call: NA; j_call: TRBJ2-3; v_call: TRBV19; clone_size: NA; cdr3_aa: CASSMDQGRAFGTDTQYF; cdr3_nt: TGTGCCAGTAGTATGGACCAGGGGCGCGCTTTTGGGACAGATACGCAGTATTTT
d_call: TRBD1; j_call: TRBJ2-5; v_call: TRBV9; clone_size: NA; cdr3_aa: CASSPTGDRVKTQYF; cdr3_nt: TGTGCCAGCAGCCCCACTGGTGACAGGGTAAAGACCCAGTACTTC
d_call: NA; j_call: TRBJ2-7; v_call: TRBV2; clone_size: NA; cdr3_aa: CASSSDRGTYEQYF; cdr3_nt: TGTGCCAGCAGCTCCGATAGGGGAACCTACGAGCAGTACTTC
d_call: NA; j_call: TRBJ2-2; v_call: TRBV5-6; clone_size: few; cdr3_aa: CASSLNRDINTGELFF; cdr3_nt: TGTGCCAGCAGCTTGAACAGGGACATAAACACCGGGGAGCTGTTTTTT
d_call: NA; j_call: TRBJ1-5; v_call: TRBV4-1; clone_size: NA; cdr3_aa: CASSQVNLVSLETQHF; cdr3_nt: TGCGCCAGCAGCCAAGTTAATCTTGTAAGCCTCGAAACCCAGCATTTT
d_call: NA; j_call: TRBJ2-2; v_call: TRBV5-1; clone_size: NA; cdr3_aa: CASAGGGAIDTGELFF; cdr3_nt: TGCGCCAGCGCTGGAGGGGGCGCGATAGACACCGGGGAGCTGTTTTTT
d_call: TRBD2; j_call: TRBJ2-3; v_call: TRBV6-4; clone_size: NA; cdr3_aa: CASSETSASTDTQYF; cdr3_nt: TGTGCCAGCAGTGAGACTAGCGCTAGCACAGATACGCAGTATTTT
d_call: NA; j_call: TRBJ1-2; v_call: TRBV5-1; clone_size: NA; cdr3_aa: CASSLDPGAGYGYTF; cdr3_nt: TGCGCCAGCAGCTTGGATCCAGGGGCGGGCTATGGCTACACCTTC
d_call: TRBD1; j_call: TRBJ2-7; v_call: TRBV15; clone_size: NA; cdr3_aa: CATSNPKKGQAYEQYF; cdr3_nt: TGTGCCACCAGCAACCCTAAGAAGGGACAGGCCTACGAGCAGTACTTC
d_call: TRBD1; j_call: TRBJ2-4; v_call: TRBV19; clone_size: NA; cdr3_aa: CASSPGTGLAKNIQYF; cdr3_nt: TGTGCCAGTAGTCCCGGGACAGGGCTAGCCAAAAACATTCAGTACTTC
d_call: TRBD2; j_call: TRBJ2-3; v_call: TRBV5-6; clone_size: NA; cdr3_aa: CASSLEGRLAGTTDTQYF; cdr3_nt: TGTGCCAGCAGCTTAGAAGGCCGACTAGCGGGAACCACAGATACGCAGTATTTT
d_call: NA; j_call: TRBJ2-5; v_call: TRBV5-5; clone_size: NA; cdr3_aa: CASSLGPQGGETQYF; cdr3_nt: TGTGCCAGCAGCTTAGGGCCGCAGGGGGGTGAGACCCAGTACTTC
d_call: NA; j_call: TRBJ2-7; v_call: TRBV19; clone_size: medium-sized; cdr3_aa: CASSPRIYEQYF; cdr3_nt: TGTGCCAGTTCCCCGAGAATTTACGAGCAGTACTTC
d_call: TRBD2; j_call: TRBJ2-3; v_call: TRBV6-6; clone_size: NA; cdr3_aa: CASSYNSGGTDTQYF; cdr3_nt: TGTGCCAGCAGTTACAACAGCGGGGGCACAGATACGCAGTATTTT